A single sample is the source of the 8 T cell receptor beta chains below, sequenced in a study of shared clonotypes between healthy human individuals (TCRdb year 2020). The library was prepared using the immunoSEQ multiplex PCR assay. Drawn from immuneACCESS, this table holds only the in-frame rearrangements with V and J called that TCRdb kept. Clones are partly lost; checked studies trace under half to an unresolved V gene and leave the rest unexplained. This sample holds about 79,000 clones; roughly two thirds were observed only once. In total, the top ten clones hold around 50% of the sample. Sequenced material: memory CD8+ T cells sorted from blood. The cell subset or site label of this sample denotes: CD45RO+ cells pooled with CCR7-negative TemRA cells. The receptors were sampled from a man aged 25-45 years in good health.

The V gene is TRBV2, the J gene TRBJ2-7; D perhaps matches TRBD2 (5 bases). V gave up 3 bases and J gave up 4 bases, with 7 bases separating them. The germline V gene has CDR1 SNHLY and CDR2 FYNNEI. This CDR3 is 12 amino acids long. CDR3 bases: TGTGCCAGCAGTGAGCAGCGGTACGAGCAGTACTTC. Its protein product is CASSEQRYEQYF. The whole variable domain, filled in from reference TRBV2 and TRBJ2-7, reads EPEVTQTPSHQVTQMGQEVILRCVPISNHLYFYWYRQILGQKVEFLVSFYNNEISEKSEIFDDQFSVERPDGSNFTLKIRSTKLEDSAMYFCASSEQRYEQYFGPGTRLTVT.

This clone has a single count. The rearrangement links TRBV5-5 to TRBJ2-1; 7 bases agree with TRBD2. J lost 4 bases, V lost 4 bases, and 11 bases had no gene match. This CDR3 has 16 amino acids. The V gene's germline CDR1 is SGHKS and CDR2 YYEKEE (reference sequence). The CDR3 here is CASSKYASGAYNEQFF. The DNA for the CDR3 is TGTGCCAGCAGCAAGTATGCTAGCGGAGCATACAATGAGCAGTTCTTC.

DNA for the CDR3: TGTGCCAGCAGCGGGACTACAAACACCGGGGAGCTGTTTTTT. Amino acid sequence: CASSGTTNTGELFF. The chain uses TRBV6-5 and TRBJ2-2; 7 bases line up with TRBD2. The ends lost 6 bases at V and 2 bases at J; junction bases unmatched: 3. The CDR3 consists of 14 residues. CDR1 is MNHEY and CDR2 is SVGAGI in the germline V gene.

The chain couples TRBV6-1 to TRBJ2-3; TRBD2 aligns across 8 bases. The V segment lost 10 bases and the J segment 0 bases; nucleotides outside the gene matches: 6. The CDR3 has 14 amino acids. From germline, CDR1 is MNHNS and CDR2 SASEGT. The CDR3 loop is CATARGDSTDTQYF. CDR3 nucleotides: TGTGCCACCGCGCGGGGGGATAGCACAGATACGCAGTATTTT.

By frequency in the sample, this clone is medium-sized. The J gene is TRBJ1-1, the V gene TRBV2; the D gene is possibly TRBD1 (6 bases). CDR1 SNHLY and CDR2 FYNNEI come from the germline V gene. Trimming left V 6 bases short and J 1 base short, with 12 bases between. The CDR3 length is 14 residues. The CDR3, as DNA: TGTGCCAGCAGATCTACAGGGAAGAACACTGAAGCTTTCTTT. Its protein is CASRSTGKNTEAFF.

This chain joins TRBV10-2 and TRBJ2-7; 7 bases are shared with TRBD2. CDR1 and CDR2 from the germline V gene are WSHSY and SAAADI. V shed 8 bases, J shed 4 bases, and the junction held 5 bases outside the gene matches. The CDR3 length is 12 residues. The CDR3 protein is CASASGGYEQYF. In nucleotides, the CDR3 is TGCGCCAGCGCTAGCGGAGGTTACGAGCAGTACTTC.

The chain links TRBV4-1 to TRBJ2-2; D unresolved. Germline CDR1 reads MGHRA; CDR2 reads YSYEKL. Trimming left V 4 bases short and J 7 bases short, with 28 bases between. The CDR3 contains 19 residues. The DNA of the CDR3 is TGCGCCAGCAGCCGACCTCTGATGAGGACCCTCATTGGGGACGGGGAGCTGTTTTTT. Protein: CASSRPLMRTLIGDGELFF.

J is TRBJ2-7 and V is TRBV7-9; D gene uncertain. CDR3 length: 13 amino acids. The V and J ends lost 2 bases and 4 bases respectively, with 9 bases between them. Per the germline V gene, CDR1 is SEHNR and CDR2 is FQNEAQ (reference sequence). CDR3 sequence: CASSLFLSYEQYF. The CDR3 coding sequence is TGTGCCAGCAGCTTATTTTTGTCTTACGAGCAGTACTTC.